The TCR beta chain under discussion was sequenced for a study of cytomegalovirus exposure and HLA in healthy donors. Overall study findings and caveats: Accurate predictions that matched the HLA-A and HLA-B alleles of most subjects were reportedly made from TCR beta sequences. Later analysis suggested most CMV-associated TCR beta chains were HLA-restricted. Rarity marked most TCR sequences, yet some public TCRs occurred in many donors.

The CDR3 has 16 amino acids. The V gene end was trimmed by 5 bases and the J gene end by 2 bases; junction bases not matched to a gene: 8. Germline values: CDR1 SGHVS, CDR2 FNYEAQ. This PCR relied on a set of 60 Vbeta primers and 13 Jbeta primers. The data were produced by immunoSEQ multiplex PCR, yet TCRdb's version contains in-frame clones alone and is incomplete. The sample holds 110,000 to 150,000 clones; roughly 70% are singletons and the top ten take about 4.1%. A word on this clone: Its antigen is unidentified.

This sequence originates from a man aged 60 to 75 in good health and CMV-seronegative. The chain employs TRBV7-6 and TRBJ2-2; 7 positions match TRBD2. The material sequenced was PBMCs. The CDR3 region is CASSRGSGENTGELFF. Written as DNA, the CDR3 is TGTGCCAGCAGCCGGGGGAGCGGGGAAAACACCGGGGAGCTGTTTTTT.